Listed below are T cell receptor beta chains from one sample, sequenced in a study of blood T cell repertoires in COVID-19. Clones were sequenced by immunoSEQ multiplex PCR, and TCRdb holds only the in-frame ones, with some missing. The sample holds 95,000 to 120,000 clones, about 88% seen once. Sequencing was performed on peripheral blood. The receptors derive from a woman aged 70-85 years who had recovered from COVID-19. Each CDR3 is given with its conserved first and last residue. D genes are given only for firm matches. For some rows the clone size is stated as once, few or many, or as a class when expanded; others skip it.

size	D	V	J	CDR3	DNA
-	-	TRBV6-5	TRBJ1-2	CASTRARGARGYTF	TGTGCCAGCACCAGGGCCCGGGGGGCGCGTGGCTACACCTTC
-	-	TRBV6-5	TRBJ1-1	CASRGSRQVMKEAFF	TGTGCCAGCAGGGGAAGCCGACAGGTGATGAAGGAAGCTTTCTTT
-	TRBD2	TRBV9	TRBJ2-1	CASRAGGGNEQFF	TGTGCCAGCAGGGCGGGAGGGGGCAATGAGCAGTTCTTC
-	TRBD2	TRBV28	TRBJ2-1	CASSPGGTSGRASEQFF	TGTGCCAGCAGTCCAGGAGGGACTAGCGGGAGGGCCTCTGAGCAGTTCTTC
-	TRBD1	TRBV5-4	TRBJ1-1	CASSGRTGLNTEAFF	TGTGCCAGCAGCGGGCGGACAGGGTTGAACACTGAAGCTTTCTTT
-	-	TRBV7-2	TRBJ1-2	CASSLSGGYTF	TGTGCCAGCAGCTTATCAGGTGGCTACACCTTC
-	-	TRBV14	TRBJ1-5	CASSQEGPHSRPQHF	TGTGCCAGCAGCCAAGAGGGGCCCCATAGTAGACCCCAGCATTTT
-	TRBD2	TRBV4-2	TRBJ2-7	CASSQGLAGAYEQYF	TGTGCCAGCAGCCAAGGACTAGCGGGAGCTTACGAGCAGTACTTC
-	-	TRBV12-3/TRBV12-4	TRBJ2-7	CASSPVIYEQYF	TGTGCCAGCAGCCCAGTTATCTACGAGCAGTACTTC
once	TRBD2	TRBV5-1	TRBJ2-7	CASSLVLAGAHEQYF	TGCGCCAGCAGCTTGGTATTAGCGGGAGCCCACGAGCAGTACTTC
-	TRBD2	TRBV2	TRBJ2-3	CASSRESGRGTDTQYF	TGTGCCAGCAGTCGCGAGAGCGGGAGGGGCACAGATACGCAGTATTTT
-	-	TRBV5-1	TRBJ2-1	CASSHDGGYNEQFF	TGCGCCAGCAGCCACGACGGGGGATACAATGAGCAGTTCTTC
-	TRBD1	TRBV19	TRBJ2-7	CASRDRGSYEQYF	TGTGCCAGTAGGGACAGGGGTAGCTACGAGCAGTACTTC
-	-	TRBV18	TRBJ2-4	CASSPPNLRGRAKNIQYF	TGTGCCAGCTCACCTCCGAATTTGCGAGGCCGGGCCAAAAACATTCAGTACTTC
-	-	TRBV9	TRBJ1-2	CASSRMSGGSDGYTF	TGTGCCAGCAGCCGGATGTCTGGGGGGTCGGATGGCTACACCTTC
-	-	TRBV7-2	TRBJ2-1	CASRYSGQGQFF	TGTGCCAGCAGGTACTCAGGGCAAGGGCAGTTCTTC
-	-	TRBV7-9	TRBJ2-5	CASSLARPRGETQYF	TGTGCCAGCAGCTTAGCTAGGCCCAGGGGAGAGACCCAGTACTTC
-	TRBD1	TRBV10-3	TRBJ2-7	CAISDRTGSAYEQYF	TGTGCCATCAGTGATCGGACAGGATCAGCCTACGAGCAGTACTTC
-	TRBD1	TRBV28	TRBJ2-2	CASSPWTGRNTGELFF	TGTGCCAGCAGTCCCTGGACAGGGCGAAACACCGGGGAGCTGTTTTTT
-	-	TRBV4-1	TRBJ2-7	CASSQETRGSSYEQYF	TGCGCCAGCAGCCAAGAAACGAGGGGGAGCTCCTACGAGCAGTACTTC
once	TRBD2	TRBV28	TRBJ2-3	CASRLGGASTDTQYF	TGTGCCAGCCGCCTCGGGGGGGCCAGCACAGATACGCAGTATTTT
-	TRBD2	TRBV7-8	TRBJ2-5	CASSLALLAGLLGETQYF	TGTGCCAGCAGCTTAGCGTTACTAGCGGGGTTATTGGGGGAGACCCAGTACTTC
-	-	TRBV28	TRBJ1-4	CASSPISQGITNEKLFF	TGTGCCAGCAGTCCTATATCCCAGGGCATAACTAATGAAAAACTGTTTTTT
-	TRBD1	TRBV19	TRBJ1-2	CASSTRDRGLYGYTF	TGTGCCAGTAGTACCCGGGACAGGGGGCTCTATGGCTACACCTTC
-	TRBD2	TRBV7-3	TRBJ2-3	CASSLPTSGTDTQYF	TGTGCCAGCAGCTTACCGACTAGCGGGACAGATACGCAGTATTTT
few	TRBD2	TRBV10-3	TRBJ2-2	CAITAGLAGNTGELFF	TGTGCCATCACCGCGGGACTAGCGGGCAACACCGGGGAGCTGTTTTTT
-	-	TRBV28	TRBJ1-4	CASSPGVANEKLFF	TGTGCCAGCAGTCCAGGGGTCGCTAATGAAAAACTGTTTTTT
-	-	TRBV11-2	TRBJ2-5	CASTRQNQETQYF	TGTGCCAGCACCCGACAGAACCAAGAGACCCAGTACTTC
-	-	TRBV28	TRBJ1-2	CASSLSLPAANYGYTF	TGTGCCAGCAGTTTATCCCTACCGGCGGCTAACTATGGCTACACCTTC
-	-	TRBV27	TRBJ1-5	CASRMDTPKQPQHF	TGTGCCAGCAGAATGGACACCCCAAAGCAGCCCCAGCATTTT
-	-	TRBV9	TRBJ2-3	CASSVEGRGTDTQYF	TGTGCCAGCAGCGTAGAAGGGAGAGGCACAGATACGCAGTATTTT
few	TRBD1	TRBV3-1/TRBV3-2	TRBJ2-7	CASSQGGTGSYEQYF	TGTGCCAGCAGCCAAGGCGGGACAGGTTCCTACGAGCAGTACTTC
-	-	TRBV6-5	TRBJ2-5	CASAEQIQETQYF	TGTGCCAGTGCGGAGCAGATCCAAGAGACCCAGTACTTC
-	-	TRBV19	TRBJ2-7	CASSIGAGDYEQYF	TGTGCCAGTAGTATCGGGGCAGGGGATTACGAGCAGTACTTC
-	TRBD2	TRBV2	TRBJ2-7	CASKRDYLYEQYF	TGTGCCAGCAAGCGGGATTACCTCTACGAGCAGTACTTC
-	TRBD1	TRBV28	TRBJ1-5	CASSLEGGGNQPQHF	TGTGCCAGCAGTTTAGAAGGGGGCGGTAATCAGCCCCAGCATTTT
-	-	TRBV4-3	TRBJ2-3	CASSQAGRGLLPTDTQYF	TGCGCCAGCAGCCAAGCGGGGCGGGGGCTACTTCCCACAGATACGCAGTATTTT
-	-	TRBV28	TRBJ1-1	CASSLGGGEAFF	TGTGCCAGCAGTTTGGGGGGTGGGGAAGCTTTCTTT
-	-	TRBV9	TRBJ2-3	CASSGPRGAPSTDTQYF	TGTGCCAGCAGCGGACCCCGGGGGGCCCCCAGCACAGATACGCAGTATTTT
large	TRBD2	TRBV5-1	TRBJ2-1	CASSLARGGEVFNEQFF	TGCGCCAGCAGCTTGGCCCGCGGGGGAGAAGTATTCAATGAGCAGTTCTTC
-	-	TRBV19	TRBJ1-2	CASSPSYRDFYGYTF	TGTGCCAGTAGCCCTTCTTACAGGGATTTCTATGGCTACACCTTC
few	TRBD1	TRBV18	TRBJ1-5	CASSAGQGESQPQHF	TGTGCCAGCTCAGCGGGACAGGGTGAATCTCAGCCCCAGCATTTT
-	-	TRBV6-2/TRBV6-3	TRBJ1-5	CASSLDSPYQPQHF	TGTGCCAGCAGTCTAGACAGCCCTTATCAGCCCCAGCATTTT
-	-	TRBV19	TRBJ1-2	CASSIRVEQGYGGYTF	TGTGCCAGTAGTATACGAGTGGAACAGGGATACGGTGGCTACACCTTC
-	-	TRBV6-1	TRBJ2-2	CASSDPGHNTGELFF	TGTGCCAGCAGCGATCCTGGACACAACACCGGGGAGCTGTTTTTT
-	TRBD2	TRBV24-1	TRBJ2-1	CATSVHSGGAGDEQFF	TGTGCCACCAGTGTCCATAGCGGGGGGGCCGGAGATGAGCAGTTCTTC
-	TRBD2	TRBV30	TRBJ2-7	CAWSPGRDYEQYF	TGTGCCTGGAGTCCTGGGAGGGACTACGAGCAGTACTTC
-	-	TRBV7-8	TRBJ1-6	CASSLQGTLSPLHF	TGTGCCAGCAGCTTACAGGGAACACTTTCACCCCTCCACTTT
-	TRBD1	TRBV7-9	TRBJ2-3	CASSPRTGIGTDTQYF	TGTGCCAGCAGCCCCCGGACAGGGATTGGCACAGATACGCAGTATTTT
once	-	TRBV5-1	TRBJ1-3	CASSLGGPGNTIYF	TGCGCCAGCAGCCTGGGGGGCCCTGGAAACACCATATATTTT
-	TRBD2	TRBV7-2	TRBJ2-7	CASSFLGRHAYEQYF	TGTGCCAGCAGCTTCCTCGGGAGGCACGCCTACGAGCAGTACTTC
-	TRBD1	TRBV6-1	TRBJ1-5	CASSEVGQGNQPQHF	TGTGCCAGCAGTGAGGTGGGACAGGGCAATCAGCCCCAGCATTTT
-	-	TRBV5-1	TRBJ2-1	CASSGAFGGDEQFF	TGCGCCAGCAGCGGGGCCTTTGGGGGCGATGAGCAGTTCTTC
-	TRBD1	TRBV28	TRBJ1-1	CASSLTGGRVEAFF	TGTGCCAGCAGTCTGACAGGGGGGCGTGTCGAAGCTTTCTTT
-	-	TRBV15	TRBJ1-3	CATSLDRTGNTIYF	TGTGCCACCAGTCTGGACAGAACTGGAAACACCATATATTTT
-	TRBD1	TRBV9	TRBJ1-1	CASSLQGANGEAFF	TGTGCCAGCAGCTTACAGGGGGCGAACGGTGAAGCTTTCTTT
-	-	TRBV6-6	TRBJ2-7	CASSYLGGSYEQYF	TGTGCCAGCAGTTACCTAGGCGGCTCCTACGAGCAGTACTTC
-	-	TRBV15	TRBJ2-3	CATSRGPVGGEDTQYF	TGTGCCACCAGCAGAGGGCCGGTGGGGGGAGAGGATACGCAGTATTTT